The present TCR beta chain was sequenced within a study of CD8 T cells in Susac syndrome. Study at large: Treatment status at blood draw for the Susac syndrome patients was therapy-naive, corticosteroids, or intravenous immunoglobulin alone.

Concerning this clonotype: Its antigen remains unidentified.

Reverse transcription of 0.5 to 1 ug RNA was performed with random hexamers. Amplification of the TCR beta CDR3 was carried out by immunoSEQ multiplex PCR, which spanned a total of 54 Vbeta and 13 Jbeta segments. MiXCR, applied by TCRdb to the immunoSEQ multiplex PCR reads, yields one record per CDR3 protein. The table shows around 230,000 distinct CDR3 sequences, with roughly 95% occurring only once. The length of the CDR3 is 12 residues. Germline CDR1 reads GTSNPN; CDR2 reads SVGIG (reference sequence). V gave up 2 bases and J gave up 7 bases; unmatched junction bases: 3. Notes on the study in general: The CD4+ T cell repertoires of Susac syndrome were found to show no clonal expansion.

Negative isolation yielded the CD8+ and CD4+ T cells, while FACS enriched the TEMRA cells. The clonotype was recovered from a human donor with Susac syndrome. Input material: CD4+ T cells from PBMCs. The chain links TRBV30 to TRBJ1-2, with 8 bases that match TRBD1. This CDR3 reads CAWSPQGVGYTF. As DNA, the CDR3 is TGTGCCTGGAGTCCACAGGGGGTTGGCTACACCTTC.